The present T cell receptor beta chain was sequenced within a study of blood T cell repertoires in COVID-19. About the research overall: Whether acute or convalescent, the COVID-19 samples came from the United States, Italy and Spain.

The cohort comprised adults aged 18 to 89 years residing in some 24 US areas. Among Cohort 3 donors, those recovered had two negative PCRs, clearance, or symptom resolution. Using immunoSEQ multiplex PCR, the repertoire was profiled, and TCRdb retains in-frame clones only, with some absent. Of 150,000 to 200,000 clones listed, around four fifths are singletons. The sequenced sample was PBMCs or T cells enriched from blood (not recorded which). This clonotype was obtained from a woman aged 45 to 65 who had recovered from COVID-19.

In DNA form, the CDR3 reads TGTGCCAGCAACCGGGAGGGCTATGGCTACACCTTC. This translates into CASNREGYGYTF. The rearrangement links TRBV7-2 to TRBJ1-2; D gene uncertain. The CDR3 is 12 amino acids. The V gene lost 7 bases and the J gene lost 4 bases, with 10 bases spanning the gap. CDR1 is SGHTA, CDR2 FQGNSA, per germline.